This T cell receptor beta chain was recovered during a study of T-cell memory formation after mild COVID-19. About the research overall: The study found TCR clusters largely donor specific.

Each CDR3 protein is one row after TCRdb ran MiXCR on the 5' RACE reads. The data contain around 320,000 distinct CDR3 sequences, about 13% of them seen just once; the ten biggest clones take up around 23%. Study outcomes and limitations: There was no confirmation that second-wave clones peaking on day 37 were SARS-CoV-2 specific. Contracting CD4+ clones lay largely in CM and EM, with CD8+ ones residing in EMRA.

V lost 4 bases, J lost 1 base, and 13 bases lay in between. This CDR3 comprises 15 residues. CDR1 is SGHNT and CDR2 is YENEEA in the germline V gene. This clonotype was seen more than once but under ten times. Its matching antigen is unknown. The chain employs TRBV11-3 and TRBJ1-2; D remains ambiguous. The clonotype comes from a man aged 18 to 30 who had mild COVID-19 (a few samples of this study predate the infection). Cell type and time point are not known. The sample taken for sequencing was PBMCs or a T cell subset sorted from them (not recorded which). CDR3 amino acids: CASSSEDTDNYGYTF. The DNA of the CDR3 is TGTGCCAGCAGCTCCGAAGACACCGATAACTATGGCTACACCTTC.